Following are 32 T cell receptor beta chains from one sample sequenced in a study of beta chain features in type 1 diabetes. Study-level findings and limits: Type 1 diabetes patients had TCRB CDR3s that were shorter (moderately but significantly so) in all four CD4+ subsets.

Their target antigens are unknown. The entirety of the isolated RNA underwent reverse transcription, so expressed TCRB transcripts were sequenced. This table comes from immunoSEQ multiplex PCR, and its TCRdb copy is limited to in-frame clones, with some not included. The data contain 300,000 to 350,000 clones, about 13% of them seen just once; the ten biggest clones take up roughly 0.015%. Sequencing used naive CD4+ T cells from blood. These receptors originate from a woman under 30 with type 1 diabetes.

This clone has just a few counts. The gene calls are TRBV6-5 and TRBJ2-4; 8 bases map to TRBD2. The V gene's germline CDR1 is MNHEY and CDR2 SVGAGI. This CDR3 region has 15 residues. The trim removed 5 bases at V and 6 bases at J, leaving 9 bases unmatched. CDR3 nucleotides: TGTGCCAGCAGTCTCCGGGGGGGGGCTGCAAACATTCAGTACTTC. Translation: CASSLRGGAANIQYF.

The chain recombines TRBV25-1 with TRBJ1-1; TRBD1 matches 9 bases. There are 14 residues in the CDR3. The germline V gene encodes CDR1 MGHDK and CDR2 SYGVNS. J lost 4 bases, V lost 2 bases, and 2 bases had no gene match. The CDR3 protein is CASSETGGGTEAFF. The CDR3 DNA reads as TGTGCCAGCAGTGAAACAGGGGGCGGCACTGAAGCTTTCTTT.

This clone was detected only a few times. The chain combines TRBV7-2 with TRBJ1-4; no definite D call. Germline V gives CDR1 SGHTA, CDR2 FQGNSA. This CDR3 is 15 amino acids long. With 5 bases removed from V and 0 bases from J, the gap between germline ends came to 10 bases. CDR3 sequence reads: CASSPNYATNEKLFF. The CDR3 DNA sequence: TGTGCCAGCAGCCCTAATTATGCAACTAATGAAAAACTGTTTTTT. The variable domain in full, completed from reference TRBV7-2 and TRBJ1-4, reads GAGVSQSPSNKVTEKGKDVELRCDPISGHTALYWYRQSLGQGLEFLIYFQGNSAPDKSGLPSDRFSAERTGGSVSTLTIQRTQQEDSAVYLCASSPNYATNEKLFFGSGTQLSVL.

CDR3 protein: CASSLPQGFYEQYF. DNA for the CDR3: TGTGCCAGCAGTCTTCCCCAGGGGTTCTACGAGCAGTACTTC. The chain combines TRBV28 with TRBJ2-7, with D perhaps matching TRBD1 (6 bases). The CDR3 totals 14 residues. V lost 5 bases, J lost 3 bases, and 14 bases lay in between. From germline, CDR1 is MDHEN and CDR2 SYDVKM. Full variable domain (rest looked up from reference TRBV28 and TRBJ2-7): DVKVTQSSRYLVKRTGEKVFLECVQDMDHENMFWYRQDPGLGLRLIYFSYDVKMKEKGDIPEGYSVSREKKERFSLILESASTNQTSMYLCASSLPQGFYEQYFGPGTRLTVT.

This clone was counted a few times. DNA for the CDR3: TGCAGCGTTGGGGCCGCCAACTATGGCTACACCTTC. This encodes CSVGAANYGYTF. This chain connects TRBV29-1 to TRBJ1-2; D call uncertain. The V and J ends lost 4 bases and 2 bases respectively, with 8 bases between them. This CDR3 spans 12 amino acids. From germline, CDR1 is SQVTM and CDR2 ANQGSEA.

The chain recombines TRBV9 with TRBJ2-2, with a possible D match to TRBD1 (5 bases). V was trimmed by 0 bases and J by 4 bases, leaving 10 bases between them. Looked up from germline, CDR1 is SGDLS and CDR2 is YYNGEE. This CDR3 contains 15 residues. In DNA form, the CDR3 reads TGTGCCAGCAGCGTAGGGGGCGCAGGCACCGGGGAGCTGTTTTTT. The encoded protein is CASSVGGAGTGELFF. Using reference TRBV9 and TRBJ2-2 for the parts outside the CDR3, the full variable domain is DSGVTQTPKHLITATGQRVTLRCSPRSGDLSVYWYQQSLDQGLQFLIQYYNGEERAKGNILERFSAQQFPDLHSELNLSSLELGDSALYFCASSVGGAGTGELFFGEGSRLTVL.

The chain uses TRBV11-3 and TRBJ1-2; 7 bases line up with TRBD1. This CDR3 contains 13 residues. The junction had 1 base not matched to a gene; V was cut back by 4 bases and J by 2 bases. The germline V gene encodes CDR1 SGHNT and CDR2 YENEEA. The CDR3 loop reads CASSSTGNYGYTF. The CDR3 DNA reads as TGTGCCAGCAGCTCGACAGGGAACTATGGCTACACCTTC.

The chain carries TRBV7-2 and TRBJ2-3; 11 bases are shared with TRBD2. The CDR3 covers 17 residues. Trimming took 3 bases from V and 6 from J; bases not matched to a gene: 11. Per germline, CDR1 SGHTA and CDR2 FQGNSA. CDR3 bases: TGTGCCAGCAGCTTTAGCGGGACTAGCGGATCAGGCGATACGCAGTATTTT. Translated: CASSFSGTSGSGDTQYF.

The chain carries TRBV2 and TRBJ1-1; D not certain. Germline assignment: CDR1 SNHLY and CDR2 FYNNEI. This CDR3 has 13 residues. V was trimmed by 3 bases and J by 1 base, leaving 6 bases between them. Written as DNA, the CDR3 is TGTGCCAGCAGTGAGGAGGGGAACACTGAAGCTTTCTTT. It encodes CASSEEGNTEAFF.

This chain joins TRBV18 and TRBJ2-7; TRBD2 matches at 11 bases. Germline CDR1 KGHSH, CDR2 LQKENI. The CDR3 spans 19 residues. The CDR3 DNA reads as TGTGCCAGCTCACCACCCCCGGGACTAGCGGTGTTTGGCTCCCACGAGCAGTACGTC. Its translation is CASSPPPGLAVFGSHEQYV.

This clone was counted a few times. The V gene is TRBV11-2, the J gene TRBJ2-5; TRBD2 agrees at 9 bases. This CDR3 comprises 15 residues. The germline V gene has CDR1 SGHAT and CDR2 FQNNGV. The junction had 8 bases not matched to a gene; V was cut back by 5 bases and J by 4 bases. DNA of the CDR3: TGTGCCAGCAGCCCTAGGCTAGCGGGGATAGAGACCCAGTACTTC. The encoded protein is CASSPRLAGIETQYF.

The chain employs TRBV2 and TRBJ2-7; unclear D gene. In germline, CDR1 is SNHLY, CDR2 FYNNEI. This CDR3 region has 12 residues. The V gene lost 11 bases and the J gene lost 6 bases, with 17 bases spanning the gap. The chain's CDR3 is CAGGKRESEQYF. CDR3 DNA: TGTGCCGGTGGTAAGCGAGAGAGCGAGCAGTACTTC. The full variable domain, with the rest looked up from reference TRBV2 and TRBJ2-7, is EPEVTQTPSHQVTQMGQEVILRCVPISNHLYFYWYRQILGQKVEFLVSFYNNEISEKSEIFDDQFSVERPDGSNFTLKIRSTKLEDSAMYFCAGGKRESEQYFGPGTRLTVT.

This chain uses TRBV7-3 with TRBJ2-1; D unresolved. The CDR3 has 14 residues. V gave up 5 bases and J gave up 2 bases, with 10 bases separating them. Germline V gene data show CDR1 as SGHTA and CDR2 as FQGTGA. The CDR3 spells CASSPDSAYNEQFF. In nucleotides, the CDR3 is TGTGCCAGCAGCCCCGACTCCGCCTACAATGAGCAGTTCTTC.

In this sample, this clone turned up a few times. The rearrangement links TRBV11-2 to TRBJ2-7, with 7 bases lining up with TRBD2. With 4 bases clipped from V and 3 bases from J, the junction kept 12 bases outside the gene matches. CDR1 is SGHAT, CDR2 FQNNGV, per germline. The CDR3 runs 16 residues. CDR3 bases: TGTGCCAGCAGCTCACATCCCGGGACTACCGTCTACGAGCAGTACGTC. Encoded protein: CASSSHPGTTVYEQYV.

The sample holds a few counts of this clone. The V and J genes are TRBV29-1 and TRBJ1-2; no reliable D call. This CDR3 has 15 residues. V lost 0 bases to trimming and J lost 4 bases, with 15 bases between them. The germline V gene encodes CDR1 SQVTM and CDR2 ANQGSEA. CDR3: CSVEEDLLPTYGYTF. CDR3 nucleotide sequence: TGCAGCGTTGAAGAAGACTTACTTCCTACCTATGGCTACACCTTC. Drawing the rest from reference TRBV29-1 and TRBJ1-2, the complete variable domain is SAVISQKPSRDICQRGTSLTIQCQVDSQVTMMFWYRQQPGQSLTLIATANQGSEATYESGFVIDKFPISRPNLTFSTLTVSNMSPEDSSIYLCSVEEDLLPTYGYTFGSGTRLTVV.

V is TRBV4-1 and J is TRBJ2-1; TRBD2 agrees at 8 bases. The germline V gene encodes CDR1 MGHRA and CDR2 YSYEKL. CDR3 size: 16 residues. V trimming: 6 bases; J trimming: 5 bases; junction bases outside the gene matches: 12. The CDR3 here is CASRHSGTSGDNEQFF. The CDR3 nucleotides are TGCGCCAGCAGACACTCCGGGACTAGTGGGGACAATGAGCAGTTCTTC.

V gene TRBV7-9 combines with J gene TRBJ2-7; 10 bases are a match to TRBD2. V was clipped by 5 bases and J by 2 bases; unmatched bases: 15. Germline CDR1 is SEHNR and CDR2 is FQNEAQ (reference sequence). The CDR3 spans 18 residues. DNA of the CDR3: TGTGCCAGCAGCGCAGGAGGGGGACTAGCGCACGATCCCTACGAGCAGTACTTC. Amino acids: CASSAGGGLAHDPYEQYF.

The V and J genes are TRBV11-2 and TRBJ2-2; tentatively, D is TRBD1 (6 bases). This CDR3 comprises 15 residues. CDR1 and CDR2 from the germline V gene are SGHAT and FQNNGV. Between the trimmed V and J ends, which lost 5 bases and 1 base, there was a span of 11 bases. CDR3 amino acids: CASSPMGQNTGELFF. The CDR3 DNA follows: TGTGCCAGCAGCCCTATGGGACAGAACACCGGGGAGCTGTTTTTT.

This clone was picked up a small number of times. The rearrangement joins TRBV5-1 to TRBJ2-1, with TRBD2 matching over 7 bases. CDR1 and CDR2 from the germline V gene are SGHRS and YFSETQ. CDR3 size: 16 residues. Trimming took 4 bases from V and 2 from J; bases not matched to a gene: 9. CDR3 in DNA: TGCGCCAGCAGCCCGCTGCGGGAGAGGGCCTACAATGAGCAGTTCTTC. Translating it yields CASSPLRERAYNEQFF. The complete variable domain, with remaining parts taken from reference TRBV5-1 and TRBJ2-1, reads KAGVTQTPRYLIKTRGQQVTLSCSPISGHRSVSWYQQTPGQGLQFLFEYFSETQRNKGNFPGRFSGRQFSNSRSEMNVSTLELGDSALYLCASSPLRERAYNEQFFGPGTRLTVL.

This clone was picked up a small number of times. The chain employs TRBV6-6 and TRBJ1-2; D might be TRBD1 (6 bases). This CDR3 has 12 residues. Germline V gives CDR1 MNHNY, CDR2 SVGAGI (reference sequence). Deletions cut 4 bases from V and 8 bases from J, with 11 bases between. The CDR3 spells CASSWTERGYTF. The CDR3 bases are TGTGCCAGCAGTTGGACAGAGAGAGGCTACACCTTC.

This chain joins TRBV30 and TRBJ1-3, with TRBD1 matching 7 bases. The CDR3 consists of 13 residues. The trim removed 3 bases at V and 4 bases at J, leaving 3 bases unmatched. Germline V lookup: CDR1 GTSNPN, CDR2 SVGIG (reference sequence). CDR3 coding DNA: TGTGCCTGGAGCGCGACAGGGGGAAACACCATATATTTT. Translating it yields CAWSATGGNTIYF. Together with reference TRBV30 and TRBJ1-3, the CDR3 gives the full variable domain: SQTIHQWPATLVQPVGSPLSLECTVEGTSNPNLYWYRQAAGRGLQLLFYSVGIGQISSEVPQNLSASRPQDRQFILSSKKLLLSDSGFYLCAWSATGGNTIYFGEGSWLTVV.

The rearrangement links TRBV6-1 to TRBJ2-7; D is possibly TRBD1 (5 bases). V was pared by 10 bases and J by 4 bases, with 17 bases between. The CDR3 spans 13 residues. Germline CDR1 reads MNHNS; CDR2 reads SASEGT. The CDR3 reads CATSTGPRYEQYV. In DNA, the CDR3 is TGTGCCACCTCCACAGGCCCCCGGTACGAGCAGTACGTC.

The V gene is TRBV7-2, the J gene TRBJ1-1; D gene uncertain. The CDR3 has 13 amino acids. V shed 7 bases and J shed 1 base, with 10 bases lying between them. Germline CDR1 reads SGHTA; CDR2 reads FQGNSA. Written as DNA, the CDR3 is TGTGCCAGCACCCAATCAGGGAACACTGAAGCTTTCTTT. Translation: CASTQSGNTEAFF.

V usage is TRBV7-9 and J usage is TRBJ2-3; TRBD2 is a possible D gene (6 bases). V dropped 1 base and J dropped 4 bases, with 12 bases sitting between them. The CDR3 runs 15 residues. CDR1 and CDR2 (germline): SEHNR, FQNEAQ (reference sequence). The CDR3 DNA follows: TGTGCCAGCAGCTTAGGAGGAGGGGTACCAGATACGCAGTATTTT. Encoded protein: CASSLGGGVPDTQYF.

The V and J genes are TRBV25-1 and TRBJ2-3; D is ambiguous. Trimming left V 0 bases short and J 6 bases short, with 10 bases between. The germline V gene encodes CDR1 MGHDK and CDR2 SYGVNS. The CDR3 runs 14 residues. As DNA, the CDR3 is TGTGCCAGCAGTGAATATAGCCGCGAGGATACGCAGTATTTT. It codes for CASSEYSREDTQYF.

The chain has TRBV2 and TRBJ1-5; TRBD1 might be the D (6 bases). The CDR3 has 13 amino acids. V lost 3 bases and J lost 5, with 8 bases in between. Germline values: CDR1 SNHLY, CDR2 FYNNEI. Here the CDR3 reads CASSDQGYQPQHF. For the CDR3, the DNA is TGTGCCAGCAGTGATCAGGGGTATCAGCCCCAGCATTTT.

This clone was picked up a small number of times. The V call is TRBV7-2, the J call TRBJ2-1; the match to TRBD1 covers 9 bases. The CDR3 spans 14 residues. Germline CDR1 is SGHTA and CDR2 is FQGNSA. Unmatched junction bases numbered 2, after V lost 1 base and J lost 7 bases. CDR3: CASSLDRGRNEQFF. As DNA, the CDR3 is TGTGCCAGCAGCTTAGACAGGGGGCGTAATGAGCAGTTCTTC.

Comment on this clone: Other DNA sequences within the sample encode an identical CDR3. This chain links TRBV20-1 with TRBJ2-1; D unresolved. This CDR3 is built from 10 residues. CDR1 DFQATT and CDR2 SNEGSKA come from the germline V gene (reference sequence). The V gene lost 5 bases and the J gene lost 3 bases, with 2 bases spanning the gap. In DNA, the CDR3 is TGCAGTGCTCACTACAATGAGCAGTTCTTC. Encoded protein: CSAHYNEQFF.

About this clone: Other DNA sequences from this sample encode an identical CDR3 as well. J is TRBJ2-5 and V is TRBV7-2, with D tentatively TRBD1 (6 bases). V lost 5 bases to trimming and J lost 5 bases, with 12 bases between them. The CDR3 consists of 13 residues. The germline gives CDR1 SGHTA, CDR2 FQGNSA. This chain's CDR3 is CASSLQGRETQYF. The CDR3 DNA reads as TGTGCCAGCAGCCTACAGGGTCGGGAGACCCAGTACTTC. Complete variable domain (other parts from reference TRBV7-2 and TRBJ2-5): GAGVSQSPSNKVTEKGKDVELRCDPISGHTALYWYRQSLGQGLEFLIYFQGNSAPDKSGLPSDRFSAERTGGSVSTLTIQRTQQEDSAVYLCASSLQGRETQYFGPGTRLLVL.

This clone was recorded a few times. The V call is TRBV19, the J call TRBJ1-2; D is undetermined. Between the trimmed V and J ends, which lost 7 bases and 4 bases, there was a span of 19 bases. Looked up from germline, CDR1 is LNHDA and CDR2 is SQIVND (reference sequence). The CDR3 runs 15 residues. This chain's CDR3 is CASNGGDSRGYGYTF. For the CDR3, the DNA is TGTGCCAGTAATGGCGGGGATTCCCGGGGCTATGGCTACACCTTC. The whole variable domain, filled in from reference TRBV19 and TRBJ1-2, reads DGGITQSPKYLFRKEGQNVTLSCEQNLNHDAMYWYRQDPGQGLRLIYYSQIVNDFQKGDIAEGYSVSREKKESFPLTVTSAQKNPTAFYLCASNGGDSRGYGYTFGSGTRLTVV.

V and J are TRBV28 and TRBJ1-4; D unclear. This CDR3 is 12 amino acids long. V lost 2 bases and J 8 bases, leaving 6 bases between the germline ends. Germline V gene lookup returns CDR1 MDHEN and CDR2 SYDVKM. The CDR3 nucleotides are TGTGCCAGCAGTTTAATCCGGGAAAAACTGTTTTTT. Protein: CASSLIREKLFF.

This rearrangement joins TRBV21-1 to TRBJ2-5; TRBD2, the table's D call, was not compared with the DNA. TRBV21-1 is a listed pseudogene. The CDR3 has 18 amino acids. The CDR3 nucleotides read TGTGCCAGCAGCAAAGTTGGGACTAGCGGGACTCCCCAAGAGACCCAGTACTTC. Protein sequence: CASSKVGTSGTPQETQYF.